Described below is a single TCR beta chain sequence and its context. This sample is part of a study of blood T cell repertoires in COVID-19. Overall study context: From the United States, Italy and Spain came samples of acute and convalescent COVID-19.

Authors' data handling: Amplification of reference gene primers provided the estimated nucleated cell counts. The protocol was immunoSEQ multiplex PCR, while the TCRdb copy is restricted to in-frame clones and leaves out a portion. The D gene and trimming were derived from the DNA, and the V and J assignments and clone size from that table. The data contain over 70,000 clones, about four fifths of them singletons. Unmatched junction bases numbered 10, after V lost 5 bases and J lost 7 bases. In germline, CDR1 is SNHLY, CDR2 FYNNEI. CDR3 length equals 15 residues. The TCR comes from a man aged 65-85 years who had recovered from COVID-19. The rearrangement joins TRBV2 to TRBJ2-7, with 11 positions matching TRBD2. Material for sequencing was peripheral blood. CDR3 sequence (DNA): TGTGCCAGCAGTTTTCCAGTAGCGGGGGGGCGGGAGCAGTACTTC. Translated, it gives CASSFPVAGGREQYF.